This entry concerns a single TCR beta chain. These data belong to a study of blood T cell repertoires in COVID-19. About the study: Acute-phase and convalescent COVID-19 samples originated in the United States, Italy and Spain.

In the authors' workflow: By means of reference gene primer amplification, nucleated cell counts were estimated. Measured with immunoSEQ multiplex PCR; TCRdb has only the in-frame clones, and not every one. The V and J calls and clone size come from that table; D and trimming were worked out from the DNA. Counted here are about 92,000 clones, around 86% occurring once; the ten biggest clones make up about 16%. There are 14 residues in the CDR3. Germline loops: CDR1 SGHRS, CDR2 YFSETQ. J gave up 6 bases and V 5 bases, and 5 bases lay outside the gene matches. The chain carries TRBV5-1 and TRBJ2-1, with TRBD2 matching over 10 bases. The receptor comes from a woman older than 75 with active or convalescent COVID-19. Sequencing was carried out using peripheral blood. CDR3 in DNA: TGCGCCAGCAGGGAACTAGCGGGAAGCAATGAGCAGTTCTTC. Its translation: CASRELAGSNEQFF.